These T cell receptor beta chains were read from a single sample in a study of post-analysis software for immune sequencing data. TCRdb reprocessed the PCR reads via MiXCR and lists one record per CDR3 protein. The data hold about 500,000 distinct CDR3 sequences, with approximately 46% observed a single time. Sequenced input: blood. These receptors came from a girl aged 10 to 17 with multiple sclerosis. CDR3s include the opening cysteine and the closing phenylalanine or tryptophan. Each record gives: CDR3 length, D gene, clone size, J gene, V gene, CDR3 protein, CDR3 DNA. The D gene is left open where the match is weak. Clone size is given for some rows only: seen once, a few or many times, or a class if the clone is expanded.

length: 12; D: TRBD2; size: NA; J: TRBJ2-7; V: TRBV11-2; CDR3: CATAGTSKEQYF; DNA: TGTGCCACCGCCGGGACTAGTAAAGAGCAGTACTTC
length: 22; D: NA; size: NA; J: TRBJ2-1; V: TRBV12-3/TRBV12-4; CDR3: CASSFTGSHPAPASVQRGEQFF; DNA: TGTGCCAGCAGTTTTACAGGGTCCCATCCCGCTCCTGCCTCGGTTCAGAGAGGGGAGCAGTTCTTC
length: 17; D: NA; size: NA; J: TRBJ2-1; V: TRBV27; CDR3: CASSFRPWGLGYNEQFF; DNA: TGTGCCAGCAGTTTCCGACCGTGGGGTTTAGGGTACAATGAGCAGTTCTTC
length: 13; D: NA; size: NA; J: TRBJ2-3; V: TRBV10-3; CDR3: CAIKVGGSDTQYF; DNA: TGTGCCATCAAGGTGGGAGGCTCAGATACGCAGTATTTT
length: 13; D: NA; size: few; J: TRBJ2-7; V: TRBV29-1; CDR3: CSVDTGTYYEQYF; DNA: TGCAGCGTTGACACAGGGACCTACTACGAGCAGTACTTC
length: 13; D: NA; size: NA; J: TRBJ2-7; V: TRBV7-3; CDR3: CASSSDNYNEQYF; DNA: TGTGCCAGCAGCTCCGACAACTACAATGAGCAGTACTTC
length: 16; D: TRBD1; size: NA; J: TRBJ2-2; V: TRBV6-5; CDR3: CASTASGTGDTGELFF; DNA: TGTGCCAGCACCGCCTCCGGGACAGGGGATACCGGGGAGCTGTTTTTT
length: 16; D: TRBD1; size: NA; J: TRBJ2-3; V: TRBV7-2; CDR3: CASSQQTGLRGDTQYF; DNA: TGTGCCAGCAGCCAACAGACAGGGTTGAGAGGGGATACGCAGTATTTT
length: 15; D: TRBD2; size: few; J: TRBJ2-3; V: TRBV5-1; CDR3: CASSLTGLAGDTQYF; DNA: TGCGCCAGCAGCTTAACGGGACTAGCGGGAGATACGCAGTATTTT
length: 14; D: NA; size: few; J: TRBJ2-5; V: TRBV24-1; CDR3: CATSEASSQETQYF; DNA: TGTGCCACCAGTGAGGCTAGCTCCCAAGAGACCCAGTACTTC
length: 16; D: NA; size: NA; J: TRBJ2-3; V: TRBV7-9; CDR3: CASRSSSRFDTDTQYF; DNA: TGTGCCAGCAGATCTAGCTCCCGTTTTGACACAGATACGCAGTATTTT
length: 17; D: TRBD2; size: NA; J: TRBJ2-7; V: TRBV13; CDR3: CASSLGWTSGLSYEQYF; DNA: TGTGCCAGCAGCTTAGGCTGGACTAGCGGGCTTTCCTACGAGCAGTACTTC
length: 13; D: NA; size: few; J: TRBJ2-1; V: TRBV29-1; CDR3: CSVASSQDNEQFF; DNA: TGCAGCGTTGCAAGTTCTCAAGACAATGAGCAGTTCTTC
length: 12; D: NA; size: NA; J: TRBJ1-2; V: TRBV6-2/TRBV6-3; CDR3: CASTRATGGYTF; DNA: TGTGCCAGCACGAGGGCAACGGGTGGCTACACTTTC
length: 16; D: TRBD2; size: NA; J: TRBJ2-1; V: TRBV9; CDR3: CASSSSDRLAVQTQFF; DNA: TGTGCCAGCAGCTCTAGTGATAGGCTAGCGGTACAGACCCAGTTCTTC
length: 14; D: NA; size: once; J: TRBJ1-1; V: TRBV12-3/TRBV12-4; CDR3: CASSSTTGNTEAFF; DNA: TGTGCCAGCAGTTCAACTACAGGGAACACTGAAGCTTTCTTT
length: 15; D: NA; size: NA; J: TRBJ2-7; V: TRBV15; CDR3: CATSRDGGASYEQYF; DNA: TGTGCCACCAGCAGAGACGGGGGCGCGTCCTACGAGCAGTACTTC
length: 17; D: TRBD2; size: NA; J: TRBJ2-1; V: TRBV20-1; CDR3: CSARGGTSGISHNEQFF; DNA: TGCAGTGCTAGAGGGGGCACTAGCGGGATTTCCCACAATGAGCAGTTCTTC